The present entry profiles one T cell receptor beta chain with its context. This CDR3 has 17 residues. The germline V gene encodes CDR1 MRHNA and CDR2 SNTAGT. Germline trimming cut 5 bases from V and 4 bases from J; bases unmatched to any gene: 9. This sample was included in a study of technical replicates of blood from several donors. Sequencing was performed with immunoSEQ multiplex PCR; in TCRdb, only in-frame clones are kept and a portion is missing. The sample has approximately 64,000 clones, around 88% seen once. The sequence derives from a human donor in good health. Some clones in this sample may be carry-over from other donors' samples. The J gene is TRBJ2-1, the V gene TRBV6-4; 12 positions agree with TRBD2. Input material: PBMCs. The CDR3 region is CASSQAPGLAGYNEQFF. CDR3 DNA: TGTGCCAGCAGTCAAGCACCCGGACTAGCGGGGTACAATGAGCAGTTCTTC.